This TCR beta chain was recovered during a study of pediatric ulcerative colitis. Overall study: Disease was pancolitis in seven and left-sided in two, histology-confirmed. The study, taken as a whole, reports: A couple of patients had blood samples with substantially reduced template counts.

The assay was run at survey level. Clones were read by immunoSEQ multiplex PCR, and TCRdb kept only the in-frame ones, dropping some. The data contain tens of thousands of clones, around 73% of them singletons. In regard to this clone: What it binds is not known.

The germline V and J ends were trimmed by 6 bases and 5 bases, with 9 bases remaining between them. The CDR3 consists of 12 residues. Per germline, CDR1 SNHLY and CDR2 FYNNEI. During colonoscopy, one to two rectal pinch biopsies were collected. This sequence was found in a boy aged 10-17 years with moderate ulcerative colitis. The sequencing sample was made of gut tissue. The gene calls are TRBV2 and TRBJ2-3, with no clear D. CDR3: CASRPVVDTQYF. For the CDR3, the DNA is TGTGCCAGCAGGCCCGTGGTAGATACGCAGTATTTT. Complete variable domain (other parts from reference TRBV2 and TRBJ2-3): EPEVTQTPSHQVTQMGQEVILRCVPISNHLYFYWYRQILGQKVEFLVSFYNNEISEKSEIFDDQFSVERPDGSNFTLKIRSTKLEDSAMYFCASRPVVDTQYFGPGTRLTVL.